This T cell receptor (beta chain) was sequenced for a study of T cell responses to AZD1222 COVID-19 vaccine. CDR1 and CDR2 (germline): LGHNA, YSLEER. The CDR3 is 15 residues long. V was pared by 0 bases and J by 15 bases, with 21 bases between. The method was immunoSEQ multiplex PCR; TCRdb's version includes in-frame clones alone and lacks a portion of them. Of under 200,000 clones listed, 91% are singletons. The receptor was derived from an adult in good health. The chain uses TRBV4-3 and TRBJ2-1; weak D call: TRBD2 (5 bases). The starting material was peripheral blood, obtained on day 0 of AZD1222 vaccination. The CDR3 loop reads CASSQERNRPSGLFF. The CDR3 nucleotides are TGCGCCAGCAGCCAAGAAAGGAACCGCCCCTCGGGATTGTTCTTC.